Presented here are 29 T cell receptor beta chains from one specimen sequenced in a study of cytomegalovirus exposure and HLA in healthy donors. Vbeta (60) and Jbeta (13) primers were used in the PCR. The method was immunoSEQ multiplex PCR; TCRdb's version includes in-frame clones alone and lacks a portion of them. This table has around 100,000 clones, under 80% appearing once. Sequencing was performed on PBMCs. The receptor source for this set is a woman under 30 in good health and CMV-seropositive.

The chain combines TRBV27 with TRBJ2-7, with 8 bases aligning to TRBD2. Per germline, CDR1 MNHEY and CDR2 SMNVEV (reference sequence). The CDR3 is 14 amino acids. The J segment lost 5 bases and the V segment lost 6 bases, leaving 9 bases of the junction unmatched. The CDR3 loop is CASSPGLGSHEQYF. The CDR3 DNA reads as TGTGCCAGCAGCCCGGGACTAGGGTCCCACGAGCAGTACTTC.

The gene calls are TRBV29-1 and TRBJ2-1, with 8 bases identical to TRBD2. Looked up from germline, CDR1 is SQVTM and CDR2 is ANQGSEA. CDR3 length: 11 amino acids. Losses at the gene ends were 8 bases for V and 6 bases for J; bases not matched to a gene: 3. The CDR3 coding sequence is TGCAGCCCCCGGGAGGGCAATGAGCAGTTCTTC. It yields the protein CSPREGNEQFF.

The DNA for the CDR3 is TGCGCCAGCAGCGGAAGCGGGGGCCTCACCTACGAGCAGTACTTC. As protein: CASSGSGGLTYEQYF. V usage is TRBV5-1 and J usage is TRBJ2-7; TRBD2 matches at 8 bases. This CDR3 has 15 residues. V lost 4 bases and J lost 2; bases outside the gene matches: 8. From germline, CDR1 is SGHRS and CDR2 YFSETQ.

This CDR3 reads CASSQLGQGRYYGYTF. CDR3 bases: TGTGCCAGCAGCCAGCTGGGACAGGGAAGATACTATGGCTACACCTTC. V gene TRBV4-2 combines with J gene TRBJ1-2; 9 nucleotides line up with TRBD1. CDR3 length equals 16 residues. From germline, CDR1 is LGHNA and CDR2 YNFKEQ. Unmatched junction bases numbered 8, after V lost 3 bases and J lost 3 bases.

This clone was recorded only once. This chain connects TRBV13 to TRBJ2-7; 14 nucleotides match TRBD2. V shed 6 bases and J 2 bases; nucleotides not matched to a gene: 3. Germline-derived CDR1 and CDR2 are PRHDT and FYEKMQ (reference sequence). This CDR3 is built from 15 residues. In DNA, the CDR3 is TGTGCCAGCAGGGGACTAGCGGGAGTCCCCTACGAGCAGTACTTC. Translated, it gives CASRGLAGVPYEQYF.

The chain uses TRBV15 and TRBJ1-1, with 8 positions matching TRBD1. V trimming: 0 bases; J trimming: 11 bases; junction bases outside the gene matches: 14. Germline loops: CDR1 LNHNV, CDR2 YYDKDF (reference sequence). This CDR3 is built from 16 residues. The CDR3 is CATSRDAAGGTVTAFF. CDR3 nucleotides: TGTGCCACCAGCAGAGATGCGGCAGGGGGCACGGTTACGGCTTTCTTT.

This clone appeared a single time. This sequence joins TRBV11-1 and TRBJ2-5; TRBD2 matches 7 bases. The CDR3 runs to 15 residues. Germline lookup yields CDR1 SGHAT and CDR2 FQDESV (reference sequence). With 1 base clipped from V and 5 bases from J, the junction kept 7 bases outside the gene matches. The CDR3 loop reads CASSLGDREVETQYF. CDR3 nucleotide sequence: TGTGCCAGCAGCTTAGGTGACCGGGAGGTGGAGACCCAGTACTTC. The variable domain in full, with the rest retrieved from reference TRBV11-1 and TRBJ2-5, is EAEVAQSPRYKITEKSQAVAFWCDPISGHATLYWYRQILGQGPELLVQFQDESVVDDSQLPKDRFSAERLKGVDSTLKIQPAELGDSAMYLCASSLGDREVETQYFGPGTRLLVL.

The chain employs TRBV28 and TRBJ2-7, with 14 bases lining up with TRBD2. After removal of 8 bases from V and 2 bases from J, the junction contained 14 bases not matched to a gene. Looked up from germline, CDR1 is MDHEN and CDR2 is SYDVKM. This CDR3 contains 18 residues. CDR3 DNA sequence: TGTGCCAGCCAACTAGGCGGGACTAGCGGGAGAAGTCCCTACGAGCAGTACTTC. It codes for CASQLGGTSGRSPYEQYF. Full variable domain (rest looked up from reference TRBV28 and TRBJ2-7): DVKVTQSSRYLVKRTGEKVFLECVQDMDHENMFWYRQDPGLGLRLIYFSYDVKMKEKGDIPEGYSVSREKKERFSLILESASTNQTSMYLCASQLGGTSGRSPYEQYFGPGTRLTVT.

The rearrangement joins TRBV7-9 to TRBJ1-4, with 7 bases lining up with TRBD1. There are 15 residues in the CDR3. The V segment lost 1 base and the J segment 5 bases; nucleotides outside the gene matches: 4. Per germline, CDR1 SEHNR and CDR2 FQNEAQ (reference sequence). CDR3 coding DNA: TGTGCCAGCAGCTTAGGGGACAGCCTCAATGAAAAACTGTTTTTT. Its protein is CASSLGDSLNEKLFF.

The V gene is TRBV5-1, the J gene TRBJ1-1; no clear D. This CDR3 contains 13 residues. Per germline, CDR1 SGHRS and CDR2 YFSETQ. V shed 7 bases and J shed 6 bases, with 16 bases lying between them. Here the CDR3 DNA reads TGCGCCAGCGGCGAGTCCTCCCGGGCTGAAGCTTTCTTT. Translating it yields CASGESSRAEAFF.

CDR3: CSVEGQSYEQYF. The DNA of the CDR3 is TGCAGCGTTGAAGGTCAGTCCTACGAGCAGTACTTC. The rearrangement links TRBV29-1 to TRBJ2-7; D unresolved. CDR3 length: 12 residues. V was cut by 1 base and J by 1 base, with 5 bases left in between. The germline gives CDR1 SQVTM, CDR2 ANQGSEA.

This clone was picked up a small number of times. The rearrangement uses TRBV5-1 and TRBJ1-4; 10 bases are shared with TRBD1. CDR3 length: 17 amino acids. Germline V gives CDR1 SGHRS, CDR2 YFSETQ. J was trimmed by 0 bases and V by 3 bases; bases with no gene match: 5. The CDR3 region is CASSSDRGTTTNEKLFF. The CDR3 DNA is TGCGCCAGCAGCTCGGACAGGGGGACTACAACTAATGAAAAACTGTTTTTT.

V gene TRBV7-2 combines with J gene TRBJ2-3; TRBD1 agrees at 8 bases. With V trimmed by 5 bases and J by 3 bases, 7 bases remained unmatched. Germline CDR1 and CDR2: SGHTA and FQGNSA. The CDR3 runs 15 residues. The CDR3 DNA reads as TGTGCCAGCAGCGTCGGACAGGGTTGGACAGATACGCAGTATTTT. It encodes CASSVGQGWTDTQYF.

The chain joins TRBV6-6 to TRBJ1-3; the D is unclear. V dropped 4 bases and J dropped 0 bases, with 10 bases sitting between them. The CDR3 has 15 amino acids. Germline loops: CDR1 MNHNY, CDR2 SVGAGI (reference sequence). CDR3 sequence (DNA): TGTGCCAGCAGTTTATACGGAGGCTCTGGAAACACCATATATTTT. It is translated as CASSLYGGSGNTIYF.

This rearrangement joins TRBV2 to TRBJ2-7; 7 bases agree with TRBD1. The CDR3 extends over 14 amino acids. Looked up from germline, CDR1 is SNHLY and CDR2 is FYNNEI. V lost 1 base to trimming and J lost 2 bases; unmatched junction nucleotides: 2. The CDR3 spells CASSEGGQAYEQYF. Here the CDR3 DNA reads TGTGCCAGCAGTGAAGGAGGACAGGCCTACGAGCAGTACTTC.

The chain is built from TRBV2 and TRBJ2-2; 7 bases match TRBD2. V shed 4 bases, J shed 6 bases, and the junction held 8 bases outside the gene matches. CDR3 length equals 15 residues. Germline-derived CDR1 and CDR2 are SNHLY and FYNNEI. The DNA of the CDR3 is TGTGCCAGCAGTGCGGAGGGGAGGGAATCCGGGGAGCTGTTTTTT. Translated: CASSAEGRESGELFF.

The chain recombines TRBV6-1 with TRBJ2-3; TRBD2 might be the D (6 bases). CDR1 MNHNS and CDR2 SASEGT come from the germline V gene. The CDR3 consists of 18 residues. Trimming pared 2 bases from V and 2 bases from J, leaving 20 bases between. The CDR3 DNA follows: TGTGCCAGCAGTGAATTAAGAGGAGGGCCGCCCGACACAGATACGCAGTATTTT. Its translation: CASSELRGGPPDTDTQYF.

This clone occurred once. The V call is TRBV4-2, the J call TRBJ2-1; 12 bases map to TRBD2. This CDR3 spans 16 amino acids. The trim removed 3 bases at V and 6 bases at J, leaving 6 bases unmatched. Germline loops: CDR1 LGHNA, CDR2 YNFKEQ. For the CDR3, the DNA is TGTGCCAGCAGCCAGTATACTAGCGGGGGGAGCAATGAGCAGTTCTTC. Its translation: CASSQYTSGGSNEQFF.

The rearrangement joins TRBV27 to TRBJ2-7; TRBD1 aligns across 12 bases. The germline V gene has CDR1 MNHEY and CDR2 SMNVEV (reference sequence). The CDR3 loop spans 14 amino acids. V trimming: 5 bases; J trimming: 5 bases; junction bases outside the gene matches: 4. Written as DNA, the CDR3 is TGTGCCAGCAGTGATGGGACAGGGGGCGACGAGCAGTACTTC. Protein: CASSDGTGGDEQYF.

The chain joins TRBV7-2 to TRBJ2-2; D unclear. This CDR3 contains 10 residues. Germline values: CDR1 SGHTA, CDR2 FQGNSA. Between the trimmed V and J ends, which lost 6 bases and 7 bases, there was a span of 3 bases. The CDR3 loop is CASRYGELFF. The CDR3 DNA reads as TGTGCCAGCAGATACGGGGAGCTGTTTTTT.

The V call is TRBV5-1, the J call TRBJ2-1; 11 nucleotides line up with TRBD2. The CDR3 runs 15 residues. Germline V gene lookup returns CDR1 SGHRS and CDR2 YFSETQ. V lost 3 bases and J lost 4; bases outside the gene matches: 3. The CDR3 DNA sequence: TGCGCCAGCAGCTCTGGGACTAGCGGATACAATGAGCAGTTCTTC. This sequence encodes CASSSGTSGYNEQFF.

CDR3 DNA sequence: TGTGCCAGCCGTACTCCCCTTGGTCTGGGGCACAATGAGCAGTTCTTC. The encoded protein is CASRTPLGLGHNEQFF. This chain joins TRBV7-9 and TRBJ2-1; a possible D gene is TRBD1 (5 bases). The ends were cut back, 8 bases at V and 5 bases at J, with 22 bases in the middle. This CDR3 has 16 residues. The germline V gene encodes CDR1 SEHNR and CDR2 FQNEAQ (reference sequence).

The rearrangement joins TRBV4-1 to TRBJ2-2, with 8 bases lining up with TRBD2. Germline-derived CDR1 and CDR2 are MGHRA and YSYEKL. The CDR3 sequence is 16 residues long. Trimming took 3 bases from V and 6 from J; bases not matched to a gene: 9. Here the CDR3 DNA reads TGCGCCAGCAGCCATCAGGGGCTAGCGGGCGCCGGGGAGCTGTTTTTT. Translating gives CASSHQGLAGAGELFF.

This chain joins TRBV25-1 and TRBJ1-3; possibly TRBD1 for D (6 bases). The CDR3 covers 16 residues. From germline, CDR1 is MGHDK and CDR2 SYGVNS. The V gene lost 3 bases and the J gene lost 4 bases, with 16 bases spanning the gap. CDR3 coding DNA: TGTGCCAGCAGTGACCAAGCCGGGACAATCGGAAACACCATATATTTT. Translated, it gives CASSDQAGTIGNTIYF.

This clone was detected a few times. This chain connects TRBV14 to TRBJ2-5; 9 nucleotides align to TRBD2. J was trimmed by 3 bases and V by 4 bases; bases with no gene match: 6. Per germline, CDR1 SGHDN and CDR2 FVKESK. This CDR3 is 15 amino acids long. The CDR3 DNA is TGTGCCAGCAGCCGAAGCGGGGGGTCAAAAGAGACCCAGTACTTC. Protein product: CASSRSGGSKETQYF.

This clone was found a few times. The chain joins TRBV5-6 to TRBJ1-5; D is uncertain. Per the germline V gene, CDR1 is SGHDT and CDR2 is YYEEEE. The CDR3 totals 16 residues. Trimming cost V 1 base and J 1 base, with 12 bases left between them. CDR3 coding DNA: TGTGCCAGCAGCTTGCGAGTGAGGAAAAGCAATCAGCCCCAGCATTTT. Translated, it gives CASSLRVRKSNQPQHF.

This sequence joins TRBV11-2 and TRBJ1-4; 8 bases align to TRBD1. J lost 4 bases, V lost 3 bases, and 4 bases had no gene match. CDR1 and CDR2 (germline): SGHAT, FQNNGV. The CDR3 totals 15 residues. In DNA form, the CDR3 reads TGTGCCAGCAGCTTTACAGGGGGTGGTAATGAAAAACTGTTTTTT. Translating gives CASSFTGGGNEKLFF.

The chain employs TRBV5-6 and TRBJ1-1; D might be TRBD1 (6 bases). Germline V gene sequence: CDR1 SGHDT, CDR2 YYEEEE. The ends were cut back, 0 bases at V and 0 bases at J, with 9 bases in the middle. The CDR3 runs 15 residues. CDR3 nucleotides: TGTGCCAGCAGCTTGGGACAGGCTTTGAACACTGAAGCTTTCTTT. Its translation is CASSLGQALNTEAFF.

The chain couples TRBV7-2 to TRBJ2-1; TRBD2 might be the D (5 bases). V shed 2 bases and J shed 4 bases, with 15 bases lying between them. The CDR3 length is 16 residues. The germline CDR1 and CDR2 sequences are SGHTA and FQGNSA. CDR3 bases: TGTGCCAGCAGCTTATTCTTAGGTCTAGCTTACAATGAGCAGTTCTTC. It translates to CASSLFLGLAYNEQFF.